These 22 T cell receptor beta chains were sequenced from one sample in a study of T cells after yellow fever vaccination. One entry per CDR3 protein results from TCRdb running MiXCR on the 5' RACE reads. The top ten hold under 15% of the sample, which has hundreds of thousands of distinct CDR3 sequences, roughly an eighth seen once. The sequences come from PBMCs, collected on the day of the yellow fever booster vaccination. Receptors originate from a man aged 25-45 years who received the YFV17D yellow fever vaccine.

This clonotype has more than one count but fewer than ten. The J gene is TRBJ1-3, the V gene TRBV7-2; D is unclear. Germline values: CDR1 SGHTA, CDR2 FQGNSA. Trimming cost V 1 base and J 4 bases, with 8 bases left between them. The CDR3 is 14 residues long. The CDR3 protein is CASSLGAPGNTIYF. The CDR3 DNA follows: TGTGCCAGCAGCTTAGGGGCACCCGGAAACACCATATATTTT.

The chain joins TRBV6-1 to TRBJ2-3; D might be TRBD2 (5 bases). Trimming shortened V by 10 bases and J by 0 bases, and 14 bases separated the two germline ends. CDR1 is MNHNS, CDR2 SASEGT, per germline. This CDR3 is built from 14 residues. The CDR3 spells CATVVGLSTDTQYF. In nucleotides, the CDR3 is TGTGCCACCGTGGTAGGACTTAGCACAGATACGCAGTATTTT.

This clonotype was counted a few times. The CDR3 region has the DNA TGCAGTGCTGGCCCTAGGACGTCCTCCTACGAGCAGTACTTC. Translating gives CSAGPRTSSYEQYF. The V and J genes are TRBV20-1 and TRBJ2-7; unclear D gene. V was trimmed by 5 bases and J by 0 bases, leaving 14 bases between them. Germline V gene data show CDR1 as DFQATT and CDR2 as SNEGSKA (reference sequence). The CDR3 is 14 residues long.

This clonotype occurred a few times. The V call is TRBV20-1, the J call TRBJ2-6, with D perhaps matching TRBD1 or TRBD2 (6 bases each). CDR3 size: 15 residues. Trimming cost V 3 bases and J 0 bases, with 9 bases left between them. Germline values: CDR1 DFQATT, CDR2 SNEGSKA (reference sequence). The chain's CDR3 is CSARGGSSGANVLTF. In nucleotides, the CDR3 is TGCAGTGCTAGGGGGGGCAGCTCTGGGGCCAACGTCCTGACTTTC.

The J gene is TRBJ2-4, the V gene TRBV6-4; a weak D match, TRBD2 (6 bases). CDR1 is MRHNA and CDR2 is SNTAGT in the germline V gene. The length of the CDR3 is 13 residues. V was shortened by 5 bases and J by 8 bases, with 13 bases between the two germline ends. CDR3 sequence reads: CASSKESGDIQYF. Here the CDR3 DNA reads TGTGCCAGCAGTAAGGAATCGGGGGACATTCAGTACTTC.

A remark on this clonotype: The junction does not match germline at one end; this may be a read error. The gene calls are TRBV20-1 and TRBJ2-7; 12 nucleotides line up with TRBD2. CDR3 length equals 14 residues. Germline V lookup: CDR1 DFQATT, CDR2 SNEGSKA (reference sequence). The chain's CDR3 is CSARTSGGTYEHYF. The DNA of the CDR3 is TGCAGTGCTCGAACTAGCGGGGGGACCTACGAGCATTACTTC.

This clonotype was seen a handful of times. This chain joins TRBV29-1 and TRBJ2-5, with D unresolved. The CDR3 consists of 15 residues. Germline CDR1 reads SQVTM; CDR2 reads ANQGSEA. The germline V and J ends were trimmed by 6 bases and 1 base, with 18 bases remaining between them. This chain's CDR3 is CSVGGGRLLQETQYF. For the CDR3, the DNA is TGCAGCGTCGGCGGTGGTAGGCTACTCCAAGAGACCCAGTACTTC.

The J gene is TRBJ2-5, the V gene TRBV5-6, with a weak D call TRBD1 (6 bases). The CDR3 consists of 14 residues. Trimming shortened V by 3 bases and J by 6 bases, and 15 bases separated the two germline ends. Germline assignment: CDR1 SGHDT and CDR2 YYEEEE. CDR3 residues: CASSSVGASKTQYF. CDR3 DNA sequence: TGTGCCAGCAGCTCGGTGGGGGCCAGTAAGACCCAGTACTTC.

V gene TRBV7-2 combines with J gene TRBJ2-1; D call uncertain. CDR1 is SGHTA, CDR2 FQGNSA, per germline. The CDR3 has 16 residues. Trimming pared 4 bases from V and 7 bases from J, leaving 20 bases between. The CDR3: CASSSVAETNRNEQFF. DNA of the CDR3: TGTGCCAGCAGCTCCGTGGCGGAAACTAATCGGAATGAGCAGTTCTTC.

The V gene is TRBV6-5, the J gene TRBJ2-1; D gene ambiguous. CDR1 is MNHEY and CDR2 is SVGAGI in the germline V gene. V lost 0 bases and J lost 1, with 7 bases in between. The CDR3 loop spans 15 amino acids. The CDR3 protein is CASSYSTLSYNEQFF. The CDR3 bases are TGTGCCAGCAGTTACTCGACTCTATCCTACAATGAGCAGTTCTTC.

The chain is built from TRBV6-5 and TRBJ2-7; unclear D gene. This CDR3 is 15 amino acids long. V gave up 2 bases and J gave up 5 bases, with 16 bases separating them. Per germline, CDR1 MNHEY and CDR2 SVGAGI. CDR3 sequence reads: CASSYGSTAVDEQYF. The DNA for the CDR3 is TGTGCCAGCAGTTACGGGTCCACGGCGGTTGACGAGCAGTACTTC.

The chain carries TRBV12-3 or TRBV12-4 and TRBJ2-1; D perhaps matches TRBD1 (6 bases). Deletions cut 7 bases from V and 2 bases from J, with 12 bases between. The CDR3 consists of 14 residues. The CDR3 DNA reads TGTGCCAGCACCGTAGGGACAACCTACAATGAGCAGTTCTTC. This codes for CASTVGTTYNEQFF.

The chain has TRBV7-8 and TRBJ2-7; 7 bases match TRBD1. Germline lookup yields CDR1 SGHVS and CDR2 FQNEAQ. There are 16 residues in the CDR3. V lost 5 bases, J lost 0 bases, and 10 bases stayed unmatched. Here the CDR3 DNA reads TGTGCCAGCAGCCCCCTCCCGGGACAGATCTCCTACGAGCAGTACTTC. This sequence encodes CASSPLPGQISYEQYF.

The table lists this clonotype with a few counts. V and J are TRBV5-1 and TRBJ2-2, with 10 nucleotides matching TRBD2. Germline-derived CDR1 and CDR2 are SGHRS and YFSETQ. The CDR3 totals 15 residues. With V trimmed by 4 bases and J by 6 bases, 6 bases remained unmatched. Here the CDR3 DNA reads TGCGCCAGCAGCCACCTAGCGGGAGAGGCCGGGGAGCTGTTTTTT. It translates to CASSHLAGEAGELFF.

This clonotype has a count of ten or more. CDR3: CASAVEETQYF. CDR3 bases: TGCGCCAGCGCAGTTGAGGAGACCCAGTACTTC. The V call is TRBV5-1, the J call TRBJ2-5; D remains ambiguous. This CDR3 comprises 11 residues. CDR1 is SGHRS, CDR2 YFSETQ, per germline. The V and J ends lost 7 bases and 5 bases respectively, with 9 bases between them.

This clonotype was seen more than once but under ten times. The chain uses TRBV3-1 and TRBJ2-1; TRBD1 might be the D (5 bases). The V gene's germline CDR1 is LGHDT and CDR2 YNNKEL (reference sequence). Deletions cut 1 base from V and 2 bases from J, with 9 bases between. The CDR3 extends over 15 amino acids. The CDR3 DNA is TGTGCCAGCAGCCAAGCAGGGATGACCTACAATGAGCAGTTCTTC. Its translation is CASSQAGMTYNEQFF.

This clonotype has a handful of counts. The chain employs TRBV6-2 or TRBV6-3 and TRBJ2-2, with no clear D. The CDR3 length is 15 residues. Looked up from germline, CDR1 is MNHEY and CDR2 is SVGEGT. Trimming left V 7 bases short and J 5 bases short, with 17 bases between. CDR3 DNA: TGTGCCAGCATGTACCGGGTCGGTGGGACCGGGGAGCTGTTTTTT. It yields the protein CASMYRVGGTGELFF.

The chain recombines TRBV20-1 with TRBJ2-3; D not certain. The V gene lost 6 bases and the J gene lost 10 bases, with 17 bases spanning the gap. In germline, CDR1 is DFQATT, CDR2 SNEGSKA (reference sequence). The CDR3 loop spans 12 amino acids. CDR3 sequence: CSARTGEWAQYF. The DNA for the CDR3 is TGCAGTGCCCGTACTGGGGAATGGGCGCAGTATTTT.

The chain uses TRBV20-1 and TRBJ2-3; 9 nucleotides align to TRBD2. This CDR3 region has 14 residues. The ends lost 1 base at V and 9 bases at J; junction bases unmatched: 8. Germline CDR1 and CDR2: DFQATT and SNEGSKA (reference sequence). CDR3 DNA sequence: TGCAGTGCTAGAGTGGCTAGCGGGGCCCCGACGCAGTATTTT. Its protein is CSARVASGAPTQYF.

This chain uses TRBV7-2 with TRBJ2-3, with D maybe TRBD2 (6 bases). The germline V and J ends were trimmed by 3 bases and 5 bases, with 12 bases remaining between them. The CDR3 has 14 amino acids. Germline V lookup: CDR1 SGHTA, CDR2 FQGNSA. In nucleotides, the CDR3 is TGTGCCAGCAGCTTTGCGGGAAATGGAGATACGCAGTATTTT. Protein product: CASSFAGNGDTQYF.

This chain joins TRBV7-2 and TRBJ1-5; 9 nucleotides match TRBD1. From germline, CDR1 is SGHTA and CDR2 FQGNSA. This CDR3 has 15 residues. V gave up 1 base and J gave up 8 bases; unmatched junction bases: 6. The CDR3, as DNA: TGTGCCAGCAGCTTAGAAGGGACAGGGTTAAAGCCCCAGCATTTT. This translates into CASSLEGTGLKPQHF.

The chain combines TRBV12-3 or TRBV12-4 with TRBJ2-3, with TRBD2 as a possible D gene (6 bases). V was clipped by 6 bases and J by 3 bases, with 16 bases between them. The CDR3 has 15 amino acids. Written as DNA, the CDR3 is TGTGCCAGCAGCCGGGACTCGGCCCCGACAGATACGCAGTATTTT. Its protein product is CASSRDSAPTDTQYF.